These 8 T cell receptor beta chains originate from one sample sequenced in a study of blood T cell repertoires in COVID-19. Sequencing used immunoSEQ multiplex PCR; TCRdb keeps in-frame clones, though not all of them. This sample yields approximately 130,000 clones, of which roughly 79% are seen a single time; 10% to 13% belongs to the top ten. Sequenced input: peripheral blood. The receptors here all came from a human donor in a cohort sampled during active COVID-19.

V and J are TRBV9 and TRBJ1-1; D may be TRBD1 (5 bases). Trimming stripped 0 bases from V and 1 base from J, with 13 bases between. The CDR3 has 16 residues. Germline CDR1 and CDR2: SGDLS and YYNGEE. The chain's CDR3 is CASSVVRAGGNTEAFF. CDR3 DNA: TGTGCCAGCAGCGTAGTAAGGGCCGGGGGGAACACTGAAGCTTTCTTT.

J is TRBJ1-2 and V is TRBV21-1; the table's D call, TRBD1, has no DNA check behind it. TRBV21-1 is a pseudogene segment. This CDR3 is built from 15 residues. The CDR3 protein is CASSKRWAINYGYTF. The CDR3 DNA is TGTGCCAGCAGCAAAAGGTGGGCAATTAACTATGGCTACACCTTC.

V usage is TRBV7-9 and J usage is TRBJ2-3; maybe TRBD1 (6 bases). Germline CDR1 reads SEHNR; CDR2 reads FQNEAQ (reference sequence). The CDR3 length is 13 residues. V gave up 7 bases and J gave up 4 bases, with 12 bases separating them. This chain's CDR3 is CASTETGSDTQYF. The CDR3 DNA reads TGTGCCAGCACCGAGACAGGATCAGATACGCAGTATTTT.

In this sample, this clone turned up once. CDR3: CASSIAGDRGRETQYF. DNA of the CDR3: TGTGCCAGTAGTATAGCCGGGGACAGGGGGCGAGAGACCCAGTACTTC. The chain recombines TRBV19 with TRBJ2-5; 12 nucleotides align to TRBD1. Germline loops: CDR1 LNHDA, CDR2 SQIVND (reference sequence). With V trimmed by 1 base and J by 4 bases, 4 bases remained unmatched. This CDR3 has 16 amino acids.

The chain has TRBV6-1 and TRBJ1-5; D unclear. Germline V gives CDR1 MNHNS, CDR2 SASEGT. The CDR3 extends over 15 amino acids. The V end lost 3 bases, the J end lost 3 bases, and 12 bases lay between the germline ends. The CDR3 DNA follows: TGTGCCAGCAGTGATGACCGGTGGGCCAATCAGCCCCAGCATTTT. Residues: CASSDDRWANQPQHF.

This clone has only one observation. This chain's CDR3 is CASSQGRTGVNEQFF. CDR3 DNA sequence: TGTGCCAGCAGCCAAGGACGGACAGGGGTCAATGAGCAGTTCTTC. The chain uses TRBV14 and TRBJ2-1, with 9 bases identical to TRBD1. The germline CDR1 and CDR2 sequences are SGHDN and FVKESK. This CDR3 is 15 amino acids long. Losses at the gene ends were 1 base for V and 6 bases for J; bases not matched to a gene: 4.

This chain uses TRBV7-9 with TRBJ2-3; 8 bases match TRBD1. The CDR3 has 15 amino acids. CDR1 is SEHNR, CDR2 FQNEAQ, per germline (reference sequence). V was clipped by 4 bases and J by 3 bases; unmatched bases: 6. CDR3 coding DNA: TGTGCCAGCAGCTATTGGACAGGGCGGACAGATACGCAGTATTTT. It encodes CASSYWTGRTDTQYF.

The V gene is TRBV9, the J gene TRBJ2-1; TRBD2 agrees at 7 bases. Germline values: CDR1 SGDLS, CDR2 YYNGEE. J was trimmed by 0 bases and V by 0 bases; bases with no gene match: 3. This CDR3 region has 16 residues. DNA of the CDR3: TGTGCCAGCAGCGTAGGGGGGGGAATCTCCTACAATGAGCAGTTCTTC. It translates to CASSVGGGISYNEQFF.